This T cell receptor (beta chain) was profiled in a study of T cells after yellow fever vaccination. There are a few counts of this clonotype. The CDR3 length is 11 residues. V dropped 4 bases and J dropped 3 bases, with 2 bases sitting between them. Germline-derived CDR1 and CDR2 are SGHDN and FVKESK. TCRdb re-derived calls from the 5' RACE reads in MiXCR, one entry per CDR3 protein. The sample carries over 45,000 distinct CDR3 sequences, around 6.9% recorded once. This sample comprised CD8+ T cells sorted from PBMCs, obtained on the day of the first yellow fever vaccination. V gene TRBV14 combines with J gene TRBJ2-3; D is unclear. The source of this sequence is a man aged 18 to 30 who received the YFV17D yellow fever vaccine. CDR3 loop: CASSRTDTQYF. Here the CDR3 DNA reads TGTGCCAGCAGCCGGACAGATACGCAGTATTTT.